The 8 T cell receptor beta chains given below trace back to one sample, sequenced in a study of T-cell reconstitution after alpha-beta-depleted transplantation in children. Preparation of the TCRbeta library used unique molecular identifiers. TCRdb re-derived calls from the PCR reads in MiXCR, one entry per CDR3 protein. The data show under 300,000 distinct CDR3 sequences, about 9.6% seen once. Here the sequenced sample was PBMCs from the stem cell graft donor, taken from the stem cell graft. These receptors originate from a human donor who donated a stem cell graft to a child with SCID.

Ten or more counts support this clonotype. The chain has TRBV5-1 and TRBJ2-7; 7 nucleotides agree with TRBD1. Germline V gives CDR1 SGHRS, CDR2 YFSETQ. V dropped 4 bases and J dropped 2; count of bases not matched to a gene: 6. The CDR3 extends over 14 amino acids. This chain's CDR3 is CASSQGDSTYEQYF. Written as DNA, the CDR3 is TGCGCCAGCAGCCAAGGGGACAGCACCTACGAGCAGTACTTC.

This clonotype was observed at least ten times. The J gene is TRBJ2-1, the V gene TRBV7-2, with 7 bases that match TRBD1. Germline V gene sequence: CDR1 SGHTA, CDR2 FQGNSA. The CDR3 contains 12 residues. V shed 5 bases, J shed 14 bases, and the junction held 9 bases outside the gene matches. The CDR3 loop reads CASSLDRTHEFF. In DNA, the CDR3 is TGTGCCAGCAGCCTGGACAGGACCCATGAGTTCTTC.

In this sample, this clonotype turned up many times. The rearrangement uses TRBV12-3 or TRBV12-4 and TRBJ2-2; 10 nucleotides line up with TRBD1. The CDR3 spans 16 residues. The V segment lost 5 bases and the J segment 5 bases; nucleotides outside the gene matches: 8. This CDR3 is CASSPRDRGGTGELFF. The DNA of the CDR3 is TGTGCCAGCAGTCCCCGGGACAGGGGAGGTACCGGGGAGCTGTTTTTT.

This clonotype showed up many times. CDR3 residues: CASSLVAEAYEQYF. CDR3 in DNA: TGCGCCAGCAGCTTGGTGGCGGAAGCCTACGAGCAGTACTTC. The V gene is TRBV5-1, the J gene TRBJ2-7, with D unclear. The germline V gene has CDR1 SGHRS and CDR2 YFSETQ. The V and J ends lost 0 bases and 2 bases respectively, with 9 bases between them. This CDR3 is built from 14 residues.

The chain employs TRBV4-2 and TRBJ1-5; D gene uncertain. Germline CDR1 is LGHNA and CDR2 is YNFKEQ. This CDR3 comprises 15 residues. V lost 0 bases to trimming and J lost 5 bases, with 11 bases between them. The chain's CDR3 is CASSQDRPGYQPQHF. CDR3 sequence (DNA): TGTGCCAGCAGCCAAGACAGACCGGGGTATCAGCCCCAGCATTTT.

This sequence joins TRBV20-1 and TRBJ1-2; D perhaps matches TRBD1 (5 bases). Germline V lookup: CDR1 DFQATT, CDR2 SNEGSKA (reference sequence). V shed 7 bases and J shed 1 base, with 7 bases lying between them. This CDR3 contains 11 residues. The CDR3 is CSGRVNYGYTF. In DNA form, the CDR3 reads TGCAGTGGCAGGGTTAACTATGGCTACACCTTC.

This clonotype appeared many times. This chain links TRBV7-2 with TRBJ2-1; 7 nucleotides agree with TRBD2. V shed 5 bases, J shed 8 bases, and the junction held 15 bases outside the gene matches. This CDR3 contains 16 residues. Germline assignment: CDR1 SGHTA and CDR2 FQGNSA. CDR3 DNA: TGTGCCAGCAGCAAACGGGGGGACCGTACAATTGATGAGCAGTTCTTC. This codes for CASSKRGDRTIDEQFF.

The CDR3 DNA follows: TGTGCCAGCAGCTTCCCAAGAGGCACTGAAGCTTTCTTT. Its protein product is CASSFPRGTEAFF. J is TRBJ1-1 and V is TRBV7-6, with D uncertain. The CDR3 is made up of 13 amino acids. Between the trimmed V and J ends, which lost 3 bases and 4 bases, there was a span of 9 bases. From germline, CDR1 is SGHVS and CDR2 FNYEAQ.